Shown below are 21 T cell receptor beta chains from a single sample sequenced in a study of neoadjuvant anti-PD-1 for oral cavity cancer. The protocol was immunoSEQ multiplex PCR, while the TCRdb copy is restricted to in-frame clones and leaves out a portion. The data hold approximately 72,000 clones, with more than 70% observed a single time. Source: PBMCs, taken before nivolumab (anti-PD-1) treatment. Receptors originate from a person aged 40-85 years with oral cavity squamous cell carcinoma.

This chain links TRBV15 with TRBJ2-5; 12 bases match TRBD2. The CDR3 extends over 23 amino acids. Germline CDR1 and CDR2: LNHNV and YYDKDF (reference sequence). V was pared by 1 base and J by 2 bases, with 23 bases of the junction left unmatched. The DNA for the CDR3 is TGTGCCACCAGCAGAGGACTGGGACAGGGAGGGCTAGCGGGGGGGTATATACAAGAGACCCAGTACTTC. Protein product: CATSRGLGQGGLAGGYIQETQYF.

The genes are TRBV6-1 and TRBJ2-2; a weak D match, TRBD2 (6 bases). There are 15 residues in the CDR3. The germline gives CDR1 MNHNS, CDR2 SASEGT. V lost 11 bases and J 6 bases, leaving 22 bases between the germline ends. CDR3 DNA: TGTGCCGGCGAAGCGGGTGCCGGAAAGGCCGGGGAGCTGTTTTTT. It encodes CAGEAGAGKAGELFF.

V usage is TRBV11-3 and J usage is TRBJ2-7; the D is unclear. The germline CDR1 and CDR2 sequences are SGHNT and YENEEA. The CDR3 covers 13 residues. The V end was cut by 6 bases, the J end by 7 bases, with 16 bases between. CDR3 sequence reads: CASSSLSQDEQYF. The CDR3 bases are TGTGCCAGCAGTTCACTTTCTCAAGATGAGCAGTACTTC.

The chain carries TRBV30 and TRBJ1-1; D not certain. The CDR3 is 14 residues long. Germline V gene lookup returns CDR1 GTSNPN and CDR2 SVGIG (reference sequence). Between the trimmed V and J ends, which lost 2 bases and 0 bases, there was a span of 10 bases. The CDR3 DNA is TGTGCCTGGAGTCCACGCAGACTGAACACTGAAGCTTTCTTT. Residues: CAWSPRRLNTEAFF.

This clone was observed a handful of times. V and J are TRBV9 and TRBJ1-2; TRBD1 is a possible D gene (5 bases). The CDR3 length is 13 residues. CDR1 is SGDLS and CDR2 is YYNGEE in the germline V gene. V lost 5 bases, J lost 4 bases, and 12 bases lay in between. The CDR3 spells CASRDDSAYGYTF. The DNA for the CDR3 is TGTGCCAGCAGAGACGACAGTGCCTATGGCTACACCTTC.

The CDR3 loop reads CAISESGTNYGYTF. CDR3 sequence (DNA): TGTGCCATCAGTGAGTCGGGGACTAACTATGGCTACACCTTC. The rearrangement links TRBV10-3 to TRBJ1-2; D gene unclear. The CDR3 is 14 amino acids. Germline CDR1 is ENHRY and CDR2 is SYGVKD. Trimming took off 0 bases at V and 0 bases at J, with 5 bases between the two ends.

The chain recombines TRBV9 with TRBJ2-7; TRBD2 matches at 11 bases. This CDR3 comprises 15 residues. Germline-derived CDR1 and CDR2 are SGDLS and YYNGEE. V was pared by 1 base and J by 6 bases, with 6 bases of the junction left unmatched. CDR3 sequence (DNA): TGTGCCAGCAGCGTAACGGGACTAGCGGATTCCGAGCAGTACTTC. This gives the protein CASSVTGLADSEQYF.

This clone has just a few counts. The V and J genes are TRBV4-2 and TRBJ1-1, with D tentatively TRBD1 (6 bases). Germline CDR1 LGHNA, CDR2 YNFKEQ. The CDR3 is 14 residues long. V was clipped by 3 bases and J by 2 bases, with 10 bases between them. The CDR3 DNA is TGTGCCAGCAGCCAGCAAGGGGGAAACACTGAAGCTTTCTTT. It specifies CASSQQGGNTEAFF.

The rearrangement joins TRBV6-5 to TRBJ1-4, with D uncertain. Germline V gene lookup returns CDR1 MNHEY and CDR2 SVGAGI. CDR3 length: 15 amino acids. The V gene lost 6 bases and the J gene lost 2 bases, with 13 bases spanning the gap. The CDR3 DNA sequence: TGTGCCAGCAGGAGGAGAGGCACGACTAATGAAAAACTGTTTTTT. Amino acids: CASRRRGTTNEKLFF.

J is TRBJ2-7 and V is TRBV7-2; 7 bases are a match to TRBD1. This CDR3 spans 15 amino acids. The germline gives CDR1 SGHTA, CDR2 FQGNSA. The V segment lost 5 bases and the J segment 2 bases; nucleotides outside the gene matches: 9. This CDR3 reads CASSTRDSRAYEQYF. CDR3 bases: TGTGCCAGCAGCACCCGGGACAGCCGTGCCTACGAGCAGTACTTC.

This clone showed up just once. The J gene is TRBJ2-7, the V gene TRBV28, with 8 bases lining up with TRBD2. CDR3 length equals 17 residues. V was pared by 5 bases and J by 0 bases, with 12 bases of the junction left unmatched. Looked up from germline, CDR1 is MDHEN and CDR2 is SYDVKM. CDR3 DNA: TGTGCCAGCAGTGCCCTGCCGGGACTAGAGAGCTCCTACGAGCAGTACTTC. As protein: CASSALPGLESSYEQYF.

The V gene is TRBV30, the J gene TRBJ2-3, with TRBD2 identical over 8 bases. The V gene's germline CDR1 is GTSNPN and CDR2 SVGIG (reference sequence). This CDR3 spans 15 amino acids. V dropped 5 bases and J dropped 5; count of bases not matched to a gene: 12. CDR3 nucleotides: TGTGCCTGGTCTGGGGTCGGCGGGAGGATAGATACGCAGTATTTT. It yields the protein CAWSGVGGRIDTQYF.

The chain carries TRBV2 and TRBJ1-3, with 7 nucleotides matching TRBD1. The germline V gene encodes CDR1 SNHLY and CDR2 FYNNEI. The trim removed 5 bases at V and 0 bases at J, leaving 4 bases unmatched. This CDR3 spans 15 amino acids. CDR3 sequence (DNA): TGTGCCAGCAGTCTCGACAGGGCCTCTGGAAACACCATATATTTT. Its protein is CASSLDRASGNTIYF. The full variable domain, in which reference TRBV2 and TRBJ1-3 provide the parts outside the CDR3, is EPEVTQTPSHQVTQMGQEVILRCVPISNHLYFYWYRQILGQKVEFLVSFYNNEISEKSEIFDDQFSVERPDGSNFTLKIRSTKLEDSAMYFCASSLDRASGNTIYFGEGSWLTVV.

The chain combines TRBV15 with TRBJ2-1; D could derive from TRBD1 or TRBD2 (7 bases each). Germline CDR1 and CDR2: LNHNV and YYDKDF (reference sequence). With 8 bases removed from V and 8 bases from J, the gap between germline ends came to 16 bases. This CDR3 is built from 13 residues. CDR3: CATEWGGGDEQFF. CDR3 bases: TGTGCCACCGAATGGGGAGGGGGCGATGAGCAGTTCTTC.

CDR3 in DNA: TGCGCCAGCAGTGACGGACAGCCTAATGAAAAACTGTTTTTT. This translates into CASSDGQPNEKLFF. The gene calls are TRBV10-1 and TRBJ1-4; possibly TRBD1 for D (6 bases). There are 14 residues in the CDR3. V was shortened by 3 bases and J by 3 bases, with 8 bases between the two germline ends. Germline V gene lookup returns CDR1 WNHNN and CDR2 SYGVQD (reference sequence).

This sequence joins TRBV5-1 and TRBJ2-7, with 8 nucleotides matching TRBD1. There are 13 residues in the CDR3. Germline values: CDR1 SGHRS, CDR2 YFSETQ. V was pared by 5 bases and J by 7 bases, with 8 bases of the junction left unmatched. CDR3 sequence reads: CASSGAGQVEQYF. CDR3 DNA: TGCGCCAGCAGTGGGGCGGGACAGGTTGAGCAGTACTTC.

The chain is built from TRBV29-1 and TRBJ2-7; D is uncertain. Trimming pared 6 bases from V and 4 bases from J, leaving 10 bases between. CDR1 and CDR2 (germline): SQVTM, ANQGSEA. The length of the CDR3 is 11 residues. In nucleotides, the CDR3 is TGCAGCGTGGGCCACACTTACGAGCAGTACTTC. Amino acids: CSVGHTYEQYF.

The V gene is TRBV7-9, the J gene TRBJ2-7; 7 bases match TRBD2. The germline CDR1 and CDR2 sequences are SEHNR and FQNEAQ (reference sequence). The CDR3 is 15 residues long. V shed 6 bases and J 0 bases; nucleotides not matched to a gene: 8. The CDR3 loop reads CASSHLAEHSYEQYF. The CDR3 region has the DNA TGTGCCAGCAGTCATCTAGCGGAACACTCCTACGAGCAGTACTTC.

The chain carries TRBV5-1 and TRBJ2-1; 14 bases match TRBD2. Unmatched junction bases numbered 4, after V lost 0 bases and J lost 2 bases. From germline, CDR1 is SGHRS and CDR2 YFSETQ. This CDR3 is built from 18 residues. This chain's CDR3 is CASSLEPGLAGAYNEQFF. The CDR3 coding sequence is TGCGCCAGCAGCTTGGAACCGGGACTAGCGGGGGCCTACAATGAGCAGTTCTTC.

The chain couples TRBV30 to TRBJ1-1, with a possible D match to TRBD1 (5 bases). The CDR3 consists of 12 residues. Germline lookup yields CDR1 GTSNPN and CDR2 SVGIG (reference sequence). V shed 2 bases and J shed 6 bases, with 10 bases lying between them. The CDR3 sequence: CAWSLLGAEAFF. The CDR3 nucleotides are TGTGCCTGGAGTCTATTGGGGGCTGAAGCTTTCTTT.

V is TRBV20-1 and J is TRBJ2-7; D gene uncertain. V was cut by 3 bases and J by 4 bases, with 4 bases left in between. The CDR3 spans 10 residues. CDR1 DFQATT and CDR2 SNEGSKA come from the germline V gene (reference sequence). In DNA form, the CDR3 reads TGCAGTGCTAGCATGTACGAGCAGTACTTC. Its protein product is CSASMYEQYF.